Reported below is one TCR beta chain. The data originate from a study of early T cells in non-severe SARS-CoV-2 infection. MiXCR was run by TCRdb on the 5' RACE reads, yielding one entry per CDR3 protein. The data show approximately 67,000 distinct CDR3 sequences, 8% to 9.5% seen once. Germline CDR1 reads MDHEN; CDR2 reads SYDVKM. The CDR3 length is 15 residues. V lost 7 bases to trimming and J lost 5 bases; unmatched junction nucleotides: 12. This clonotype originated in an adult who was a healthcare worker with PCR-confirmed SARS-CoV-2 infection or an uninfected control (not recorded which). The chain carries TRBV28 and TRBJ2-7, with 9 bases aligning to TRBD1. Sequenced input: whole blood. The CDR3: CASIPVNRGPHEQYF. The CDR3 nucleotides read TGTGCCAGCATCCCCGTCAACAGGGGGCCCCACGAGCAGTACTTC.